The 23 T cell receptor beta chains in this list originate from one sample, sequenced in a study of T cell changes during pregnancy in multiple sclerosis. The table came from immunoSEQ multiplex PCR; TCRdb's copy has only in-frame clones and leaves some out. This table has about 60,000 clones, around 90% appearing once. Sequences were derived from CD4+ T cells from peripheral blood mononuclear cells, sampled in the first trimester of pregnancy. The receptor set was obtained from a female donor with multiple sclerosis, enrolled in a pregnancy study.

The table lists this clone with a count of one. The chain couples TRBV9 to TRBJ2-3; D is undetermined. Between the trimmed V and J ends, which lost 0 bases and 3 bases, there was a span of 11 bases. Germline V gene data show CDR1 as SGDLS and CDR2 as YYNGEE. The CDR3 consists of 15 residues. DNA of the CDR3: TGTGCCAGCAGCGTAGCTCCGGTCTCGACAGATACGCAGTATTTT. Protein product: CASSVAPVSTDTQYF.

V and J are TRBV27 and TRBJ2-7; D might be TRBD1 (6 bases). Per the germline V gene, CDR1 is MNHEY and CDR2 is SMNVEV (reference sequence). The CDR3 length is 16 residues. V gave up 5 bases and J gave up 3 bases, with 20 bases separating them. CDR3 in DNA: TGTGCCAGCAGTACAGACCTCGGACAGAAAGACTACGAGCAGTACTTC. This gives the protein CASSTDLGQKDYEQYF.

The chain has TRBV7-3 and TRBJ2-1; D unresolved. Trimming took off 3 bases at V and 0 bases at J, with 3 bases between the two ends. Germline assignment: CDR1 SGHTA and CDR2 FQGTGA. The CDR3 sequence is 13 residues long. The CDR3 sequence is CASSFSSYNEQFF. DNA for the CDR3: TGTGCCAGCAGCTTCTCCTCCTACAATGAGCAGTTCTTC.

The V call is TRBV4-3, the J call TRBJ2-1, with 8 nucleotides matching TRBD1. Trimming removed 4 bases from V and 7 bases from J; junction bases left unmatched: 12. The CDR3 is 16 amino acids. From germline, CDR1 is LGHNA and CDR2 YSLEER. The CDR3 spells CASSLPRTGLSNEQFF. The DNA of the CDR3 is TGCGCCAGCAGCCTTCCCAGGACAGGGTTATCGAATGAGCAGTTCTTC.

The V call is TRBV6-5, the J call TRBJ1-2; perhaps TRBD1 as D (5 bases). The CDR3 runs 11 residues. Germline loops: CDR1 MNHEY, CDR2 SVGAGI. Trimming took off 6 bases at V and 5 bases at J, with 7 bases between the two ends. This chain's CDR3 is CASSKGYGYTF. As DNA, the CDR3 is TGTGCCAGCAGCAAGGGGTATGGCTACACCTTC.

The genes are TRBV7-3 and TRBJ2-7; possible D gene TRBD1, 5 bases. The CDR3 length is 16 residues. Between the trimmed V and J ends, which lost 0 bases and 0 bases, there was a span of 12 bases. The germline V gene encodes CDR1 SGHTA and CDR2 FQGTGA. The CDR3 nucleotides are TGTGCCAGCAGCTTAACGCCCGTGACAGCCTCCTACGAGCAGTACTTC. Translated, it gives CASSLTPVTASYEQYF.

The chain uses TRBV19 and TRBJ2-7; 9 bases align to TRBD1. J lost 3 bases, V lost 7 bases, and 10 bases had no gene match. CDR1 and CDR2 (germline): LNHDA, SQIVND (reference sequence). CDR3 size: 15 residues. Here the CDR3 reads CASKGSGTGFYEQYF. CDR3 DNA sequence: TGTGCCAGTAAGGGATCGGGGACAGGGTTCTACGAGCAGTACTTC.

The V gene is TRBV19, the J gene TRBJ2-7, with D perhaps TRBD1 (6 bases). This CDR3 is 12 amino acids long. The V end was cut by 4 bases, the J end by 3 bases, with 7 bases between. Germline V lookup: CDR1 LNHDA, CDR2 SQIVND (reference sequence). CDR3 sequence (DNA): TGTGCCAGTAGTAGAGGGGGCTACGAGCAGTACTTC. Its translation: CASSRGGYEQYF.

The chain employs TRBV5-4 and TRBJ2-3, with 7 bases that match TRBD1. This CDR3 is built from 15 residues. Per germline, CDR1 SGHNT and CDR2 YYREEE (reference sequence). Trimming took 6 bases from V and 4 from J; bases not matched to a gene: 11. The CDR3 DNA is TGTGCCAGCACCCCGAGGACAGGTGCAGCAGATACGCAGTATTTT. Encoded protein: CASTPRTGAADTQYF.

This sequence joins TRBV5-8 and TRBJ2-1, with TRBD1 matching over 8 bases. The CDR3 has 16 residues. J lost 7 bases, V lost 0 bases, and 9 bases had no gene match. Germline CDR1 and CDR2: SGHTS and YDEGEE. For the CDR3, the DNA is TGTGCCAGCAGCTTGGTGGGCAGGGGGCCCAGGAATGAGCAGTTCTTC. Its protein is CASSLVGRGPRNEQFF. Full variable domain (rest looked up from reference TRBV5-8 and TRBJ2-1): EAGVTQSPTHLIKTRGQQATLRCSPISGHTSVYWYQQALGLGLQFLLWYDEGEERNRGNFPPRFSGRQFPNYSSELNVNALELEDSALYLCASSLVGRGPRNEQFFGPGTRLTVL.

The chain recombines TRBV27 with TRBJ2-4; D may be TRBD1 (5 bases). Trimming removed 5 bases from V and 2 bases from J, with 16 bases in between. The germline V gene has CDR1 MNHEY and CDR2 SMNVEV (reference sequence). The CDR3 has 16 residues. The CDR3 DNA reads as TGTGCCAGCAGTCCGCTCACAGGACCAACCAAAAACATTCAGTACTTC. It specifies CASSPLTGPTKNIQYF.

The DNA of the CDR3 is TGTGCCAGCAGCTTAGACAGGGGACCTAACTATGGCTACACCTTC. Amino acids: CASSLDRGPNYGYTF. J is TRBJ1-2 and V is TRBV7-2, with TRBD1 matching over 7 bases. The germline CDR1 and CDR2 sequences are SGHTA and FQGNSA. CDR3 size: 15 residues. The junction had 2 bases not matched to a gene; V was cut back by 1 base and J by 0 bases.

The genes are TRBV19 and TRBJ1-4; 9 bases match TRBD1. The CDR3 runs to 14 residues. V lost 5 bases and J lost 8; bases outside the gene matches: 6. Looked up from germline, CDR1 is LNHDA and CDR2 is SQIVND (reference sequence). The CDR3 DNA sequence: TGTGCCAGTAGTGAACAGGGGGCGAGGGAAAAACTGTTTTTT. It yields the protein CASSEQGAREKLFF. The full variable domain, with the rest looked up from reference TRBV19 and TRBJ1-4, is DGGITQSPKYLFRKEGQNVTLSCEQNLNHDAMYWYRQDPGQGLRLIYYSQIVNDFQKGDIAEGYSVSREKKESFPLTVTSAQKNPTAFYLCASSEQGAREKLFFGSGTQLSVL.

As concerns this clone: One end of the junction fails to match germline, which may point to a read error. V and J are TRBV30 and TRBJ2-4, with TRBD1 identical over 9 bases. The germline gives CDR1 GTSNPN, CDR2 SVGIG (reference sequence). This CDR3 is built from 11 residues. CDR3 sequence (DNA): TGTGCCTGGAGTGTATTGGACAGGGGAGAATTC. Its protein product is CAWSVLDRGEF. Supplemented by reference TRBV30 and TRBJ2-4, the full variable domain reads SQTIHQWPATLVQPVGSPLSLECTVEGTSNPNLYWYRQAAGRGLQLLFYSVGIGQISSEVPQNLSASRPQDRQFILSSKKLLLSDSGFYLCAWSVLDRGEFGAGTRLSVL.

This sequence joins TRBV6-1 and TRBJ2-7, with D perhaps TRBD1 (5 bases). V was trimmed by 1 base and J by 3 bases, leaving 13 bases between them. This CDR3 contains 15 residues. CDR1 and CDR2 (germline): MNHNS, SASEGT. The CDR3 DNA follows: TGTGCCAGCAGTGAAGTAGGATACAGGATCTACGAGCAGTACTTC. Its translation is CASSEVGYRIYEQYF.

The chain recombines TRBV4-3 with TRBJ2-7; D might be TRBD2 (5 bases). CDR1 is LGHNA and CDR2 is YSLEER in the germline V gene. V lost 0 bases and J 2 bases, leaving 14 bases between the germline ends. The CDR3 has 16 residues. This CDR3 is CASSQDWASFTYEQYF. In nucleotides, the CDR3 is TGCGCCAGCAGCCAAGATTGGGCTAGCTTCACCTACGAGCAGTACTTC.

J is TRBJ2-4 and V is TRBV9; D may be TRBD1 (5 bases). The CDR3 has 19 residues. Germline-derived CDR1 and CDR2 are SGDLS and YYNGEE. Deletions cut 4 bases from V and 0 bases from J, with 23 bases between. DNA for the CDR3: TGTGCCAGCAGCAGAAACCCGACGGACATCACGTTAGCCAAAAACATTCAGTACTTC. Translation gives CASSRNPTDITLAKNIQYF.

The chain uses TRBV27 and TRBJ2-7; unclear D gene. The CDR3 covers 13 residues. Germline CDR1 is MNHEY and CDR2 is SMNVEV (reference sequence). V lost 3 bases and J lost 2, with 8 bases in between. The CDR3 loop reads CASSLRQPYEQYF. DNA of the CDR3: TGTGCCAGCAGTTTGCGGCAGCCCTACGAGCAGTACTTC.

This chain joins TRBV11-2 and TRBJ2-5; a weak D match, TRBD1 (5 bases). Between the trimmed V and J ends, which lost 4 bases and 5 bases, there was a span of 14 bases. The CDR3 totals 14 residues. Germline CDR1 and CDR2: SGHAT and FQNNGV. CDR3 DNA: TGTGCCAGCAGCTACCAAAGGGGTGGGGAGACCCAGTACTTC. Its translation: CASSYQRGGETQYF.

The CDR3 bases are TGTGCCAACCCGAACCAGGGGGTTCATTCCTACGAGCAGTACTTC. The encoded protein is CANPNQGVHSYEQYF. This chain joins TRBV27 and TRBJ2-7, with TRBD1 identical over 7 bases. After removal of 10 bases from V and 1 base from J, the junction contained 13 bases not matched to a gene. This CDR3 contains 15 residues. Germline CDR1 MNHEY, CDR2 SMNVEV (reference sequence).

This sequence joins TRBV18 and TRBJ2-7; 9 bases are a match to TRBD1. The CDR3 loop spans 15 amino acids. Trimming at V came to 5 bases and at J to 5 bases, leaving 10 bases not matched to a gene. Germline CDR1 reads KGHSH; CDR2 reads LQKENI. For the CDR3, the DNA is TGTGCCAGCTCATTTCAACAGGGGGCGAAAAACGAGCAGTACTTC. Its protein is CASSFQQGAKNEQYF.

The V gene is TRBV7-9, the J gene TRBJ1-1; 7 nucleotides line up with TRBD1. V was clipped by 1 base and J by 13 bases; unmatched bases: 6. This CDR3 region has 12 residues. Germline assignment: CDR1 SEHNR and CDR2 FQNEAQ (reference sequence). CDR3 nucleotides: TGTGCCAGCAGCTTAGGATCGACAGGGCGTTTCTTT. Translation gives CASSLGSTGRFF.

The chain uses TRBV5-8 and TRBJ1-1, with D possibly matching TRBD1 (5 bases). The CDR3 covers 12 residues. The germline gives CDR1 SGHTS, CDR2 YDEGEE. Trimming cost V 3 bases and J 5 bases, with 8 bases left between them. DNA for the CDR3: TGTGCCAGCAGCTGGGGCTTTACTGAAGCTTTCTTT. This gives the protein CASSWGFTEAFF.